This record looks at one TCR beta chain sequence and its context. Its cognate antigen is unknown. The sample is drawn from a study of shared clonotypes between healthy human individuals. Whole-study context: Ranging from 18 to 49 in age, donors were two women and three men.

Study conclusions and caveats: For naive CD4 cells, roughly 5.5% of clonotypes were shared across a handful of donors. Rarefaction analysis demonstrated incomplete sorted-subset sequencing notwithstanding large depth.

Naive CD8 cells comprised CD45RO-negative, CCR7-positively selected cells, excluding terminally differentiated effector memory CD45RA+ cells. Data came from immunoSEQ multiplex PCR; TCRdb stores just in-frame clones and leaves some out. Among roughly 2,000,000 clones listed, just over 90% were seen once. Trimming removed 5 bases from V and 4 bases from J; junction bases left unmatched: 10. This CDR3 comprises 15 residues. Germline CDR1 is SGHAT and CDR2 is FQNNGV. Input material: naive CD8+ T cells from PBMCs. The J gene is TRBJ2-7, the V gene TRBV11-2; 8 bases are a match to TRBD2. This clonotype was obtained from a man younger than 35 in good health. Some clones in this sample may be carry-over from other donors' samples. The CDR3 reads CASSQTASGWYEQYF. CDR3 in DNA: TGTGCCAGCAGCCAGACGGCTAGCGGGTGGTACGAGCAGTACTTC.